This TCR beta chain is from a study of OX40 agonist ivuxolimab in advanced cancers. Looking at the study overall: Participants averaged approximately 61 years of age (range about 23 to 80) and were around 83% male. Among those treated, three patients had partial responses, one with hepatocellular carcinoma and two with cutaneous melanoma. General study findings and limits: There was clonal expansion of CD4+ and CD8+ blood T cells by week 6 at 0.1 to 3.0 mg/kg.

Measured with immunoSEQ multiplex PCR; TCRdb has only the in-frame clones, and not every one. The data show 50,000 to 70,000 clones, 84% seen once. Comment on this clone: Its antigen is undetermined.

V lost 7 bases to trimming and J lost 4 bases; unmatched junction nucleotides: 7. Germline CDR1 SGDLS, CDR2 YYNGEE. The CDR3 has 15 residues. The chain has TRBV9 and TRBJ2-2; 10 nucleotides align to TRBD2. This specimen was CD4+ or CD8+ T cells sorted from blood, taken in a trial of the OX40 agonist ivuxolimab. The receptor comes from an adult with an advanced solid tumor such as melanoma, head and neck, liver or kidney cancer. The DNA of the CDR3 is TGTGCCAGCGGGCCTAGCGGGGGCTCCACCGGGGAGCTGTTTTTT. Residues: CASGPSGGSTGELFF.